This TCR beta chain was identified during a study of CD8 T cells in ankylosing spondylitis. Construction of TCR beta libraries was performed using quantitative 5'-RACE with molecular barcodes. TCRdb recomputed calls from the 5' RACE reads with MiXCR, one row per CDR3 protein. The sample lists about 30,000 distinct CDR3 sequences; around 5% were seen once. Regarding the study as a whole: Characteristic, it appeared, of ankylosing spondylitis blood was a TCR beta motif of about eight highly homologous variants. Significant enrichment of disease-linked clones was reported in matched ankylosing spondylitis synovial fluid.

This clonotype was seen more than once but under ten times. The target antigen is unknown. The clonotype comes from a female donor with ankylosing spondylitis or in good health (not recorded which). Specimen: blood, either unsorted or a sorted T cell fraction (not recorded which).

In nucleotides, the CDR3 is TGTGCCAGCAGCGTAGGGGACAGGGCCGGCTACACCTTC. Amino acids: CASSVGDRAGYTF. J is TRBJ1-2 and V is TRBV9, with 9 bases aligning to TRBD1. In germline, CDR1 is SGDLS, CDR2 YYNGEE. The V and J ends lost 0 bases and 8 bases, in that order; junction bases with no gene match: 2. This CDR3 is built from 13 residues.